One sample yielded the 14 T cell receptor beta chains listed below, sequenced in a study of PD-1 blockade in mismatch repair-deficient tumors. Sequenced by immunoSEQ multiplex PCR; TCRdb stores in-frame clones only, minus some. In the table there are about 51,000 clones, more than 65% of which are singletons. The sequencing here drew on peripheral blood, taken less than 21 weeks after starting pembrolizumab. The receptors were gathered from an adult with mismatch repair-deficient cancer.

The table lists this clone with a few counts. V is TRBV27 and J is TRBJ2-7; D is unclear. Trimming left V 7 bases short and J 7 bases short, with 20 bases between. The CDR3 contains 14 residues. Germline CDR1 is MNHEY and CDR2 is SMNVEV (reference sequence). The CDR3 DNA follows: TGTGCCAGCATGTCGCCTCACCGAACCCATGAGCAGTACTTC. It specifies CASMSPHRTHEQYF.

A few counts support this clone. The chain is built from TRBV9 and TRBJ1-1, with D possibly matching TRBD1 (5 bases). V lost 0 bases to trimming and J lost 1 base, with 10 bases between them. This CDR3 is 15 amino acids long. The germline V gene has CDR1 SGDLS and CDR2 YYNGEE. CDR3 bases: TGTGCCAGCAGCGTAGCGGTGGGGCCGAACACTGAAGCTTTCTTT. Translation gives CASSVAVGPNTEAFF.

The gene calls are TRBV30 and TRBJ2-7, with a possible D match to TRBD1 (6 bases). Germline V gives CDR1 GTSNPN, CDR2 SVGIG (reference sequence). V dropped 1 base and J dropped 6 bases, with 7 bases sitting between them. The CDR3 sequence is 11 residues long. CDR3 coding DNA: TGTGCCTGGAGTGACAGGGTCGAGCAGTACTTC. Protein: CAWSDRVEQYF.

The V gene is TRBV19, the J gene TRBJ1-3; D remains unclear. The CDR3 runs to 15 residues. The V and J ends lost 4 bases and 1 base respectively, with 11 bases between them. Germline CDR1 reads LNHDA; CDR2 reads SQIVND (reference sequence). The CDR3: CASSSSVGSGNTIYF. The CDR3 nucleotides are TGTGCCAGTAGTAGTTCTGTCGGGTCTGGAAACACCATATATTTT.

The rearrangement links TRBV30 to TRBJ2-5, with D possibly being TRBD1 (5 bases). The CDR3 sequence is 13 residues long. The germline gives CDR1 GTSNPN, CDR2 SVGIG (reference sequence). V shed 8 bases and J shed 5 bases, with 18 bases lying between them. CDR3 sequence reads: CAASHRAGETQYF. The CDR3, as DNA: TGTGCCGCCTCCCATCGGGCAGGGGAGACCCAGTACTTC. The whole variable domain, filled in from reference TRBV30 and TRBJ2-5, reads SQTIHQWPATLVQPVGSPLSLECTVEGTSNPNLYWYRQAAGRGLQLLFYSVGIGQISSEVPQNLSASRPQDRQFILSSKKLLLSDSGFYLCAASHRAGETQYFGPGTRLLVL.

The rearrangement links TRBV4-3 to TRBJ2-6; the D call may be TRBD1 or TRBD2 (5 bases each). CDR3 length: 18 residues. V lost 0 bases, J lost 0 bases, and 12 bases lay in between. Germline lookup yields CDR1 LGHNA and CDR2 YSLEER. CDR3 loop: CASSQDGGLLSGANVLTF. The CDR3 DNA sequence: TGCGCCAGCAGCCAAGATGGGGGTCTCCTCTCTGGGGCCAACGTCCTGACTTTC.

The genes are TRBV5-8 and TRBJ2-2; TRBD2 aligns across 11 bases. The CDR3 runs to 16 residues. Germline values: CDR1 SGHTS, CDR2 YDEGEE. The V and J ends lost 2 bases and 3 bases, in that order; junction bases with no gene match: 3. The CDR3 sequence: CASSFGTSGYTGELFF. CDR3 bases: TGTGCCAGCAGCTTTGGGACTAGCGGTTACACCGGGGAGCTGTTTTTT.

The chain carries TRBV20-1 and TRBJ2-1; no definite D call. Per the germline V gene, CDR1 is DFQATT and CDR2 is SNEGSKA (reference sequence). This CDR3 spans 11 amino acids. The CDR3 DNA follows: TGCAGGCCTTCCGGTTACAATGAGCAGTTCTTC. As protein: CRPSGYNEQFF.

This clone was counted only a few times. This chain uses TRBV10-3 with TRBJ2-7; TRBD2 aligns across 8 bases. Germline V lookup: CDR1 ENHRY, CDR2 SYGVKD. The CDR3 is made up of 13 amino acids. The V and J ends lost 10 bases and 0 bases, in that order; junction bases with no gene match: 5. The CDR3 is CATGGTSSYEQYF. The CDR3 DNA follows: TGTGCCACCGGGGGGACTAGCTCCTACGAGCAGTACTTC.

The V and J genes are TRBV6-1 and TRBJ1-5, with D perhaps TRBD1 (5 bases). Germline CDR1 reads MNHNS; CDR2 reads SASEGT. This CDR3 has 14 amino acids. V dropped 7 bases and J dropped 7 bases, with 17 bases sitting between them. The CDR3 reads CASKAGQGGQPQHF. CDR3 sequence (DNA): TGTGCCAGCAAAGCAGGGCAAGGTGGACAGCCCCAGCATTTT.

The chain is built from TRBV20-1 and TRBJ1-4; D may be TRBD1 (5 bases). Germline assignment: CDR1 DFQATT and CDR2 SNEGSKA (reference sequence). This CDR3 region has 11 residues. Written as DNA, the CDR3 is TGCCGGGTGGGGGGGAATGAAAAACTGTTTTTT. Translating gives CRVGGNEKLFF.

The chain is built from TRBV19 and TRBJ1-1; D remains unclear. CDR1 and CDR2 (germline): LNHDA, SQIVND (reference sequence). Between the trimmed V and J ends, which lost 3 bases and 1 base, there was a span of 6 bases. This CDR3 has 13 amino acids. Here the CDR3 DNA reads TGTGCCAGTAGTATTCTAACGAACACTGAAGCTTTCTTT. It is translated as CASSILTNTEAFF.

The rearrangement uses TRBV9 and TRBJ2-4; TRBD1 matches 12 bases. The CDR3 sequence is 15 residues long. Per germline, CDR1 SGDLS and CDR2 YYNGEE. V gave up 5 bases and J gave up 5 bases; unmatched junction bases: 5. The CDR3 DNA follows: TGTGCCAGCAGTGGGACAGGGGGCATCGAAAACATTCAGTACTTC. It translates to CASSGTGGIENIQYF. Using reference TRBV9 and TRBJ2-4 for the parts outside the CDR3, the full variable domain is DSGVTQTPKHLITATGQRVTLRCSPRSGDLSVYWYQQSLDQGLQFLIQYYNGEERAKGNILERFSAQQFPDLHSELNLSSLELGDSALYFCASSGTGGIENIQYFGAGTRLSVL.

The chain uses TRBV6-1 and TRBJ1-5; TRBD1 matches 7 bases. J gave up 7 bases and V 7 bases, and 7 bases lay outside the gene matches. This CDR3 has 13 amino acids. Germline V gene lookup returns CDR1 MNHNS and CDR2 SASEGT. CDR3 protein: CASTDRVEQPQHF. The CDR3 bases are TGTGCCAGCACCGACAGGGTAGAACAGCCCCAGCATTTT.